This T cell receptor (beta chain) was sequenced in a study of blood T cell repertoires in COVID-19. Background on the study: Nucleic acid was either cDNA or gDNA, and it came from T cells, B-cell-depleted T cells, or PBMCs.

This CDR3 contains 17 residues. Germline-derived CDR1 and CDR2 are SGHNT and YYREEE (reference sequence). J was trimmed by 7 bases and V by 5 bases; bases with no gene match: 15. Seattle researchers signed up patients amid active infection and tracked them longitudinally. Original data processing: Researchers report that nucleated cell counts were estimated from reference gene primer amplification. Method: immunoSEQ multiplex PCR; TCRdb's copy keeps in-frame clones and lacks some. D and trimming were read from the DNA, whereas the V and J calls and clone size are those reported in that table. Here the sample spans approximately 58,000 clones, approximately 75% being singletons.

The specimen sequenced was peripheral blood. The V call is TRBV5-4, the J call TRBJ2-2; 9 positions match TRBD1. This sequence was found in a man aged 55 to 69 with COVID-19, enrolled during active disease. Here the CDR3 reads CASRPTVGTGSIGELFF. The CDR3 DNA reads TGTGCCAGCAGACCCACCGTAGGGACAGGGTCGATCGGGGAGCTGTTTTTT. Variable domain in full (rest from reference TRBV5-4 and TRBJ2-2): ETGVTQSPTHLIKTRGQQVTLRCSSQSGHNTVSWYQQALGQGPQFIFQYYREEENGRGNFPPRFSGLQFPNYSSELNVNALELDDSALYLCASRPTVGTGSIGELFFGEGSRLTVL.